This T cell receptor beta chain stems from a study of blood T cell repertoires in COVID-19. The germline V gene has CDR1 GTSNPN and CDR2 SVGIG (reference sequence). This CDR3 has 11 amino acids. The V end was cut by 1 base, the J end by 3 bases, with 4 bases between. Some clones are missing from TCRdb's copy, which holds only in-frame ones; the method was immunoSEQ multiplex PCR. The sample records a few hundred thousand clones, around 84% being singletons. V is TRBV30 and J is TRBJ2-7; D remains unclear. The clonotype originates from a man aged 25-40 years with acute COVID-19. Sequencing was carried out using PBMCs or T cells enriched from blood (not recorded which). The CDR3 coding sequence is TGTGCCTGGAGTGACGGCTACGAGCAGTACTTC. It encodes CAWSDGYEQYF. The whole variable domain, filled in from reference TRBV30 and TRBJ2-7, reads SQTIHQWPATLVQPVGSPLSLECTVEGTSNPNLYWYRQAAGRGLQLLFYSVGIGQISSEVPQNLSASRPQDRQFILSSKKLLLSDSGFYLCAWSDGYEQYFGPGTRLTVT.